This TCR beta chain is drawn from a study of shared clonotypes between healthy human individuals. As for the study in general: Per donor, three plates held CD4 naive cells, three held CD4 memory, two held CD8 naive and one held CD8 memory.

The split of CD4+ cells yielded CD45RA+ naive and CD45RA-negative memory subsets. The CDR3 loop spans 15 amino acids. Germline V CDR1 and CDR2: SNHLY, FYNNEI. The trim removed 2 bases at V and 4 bases at J, leaving 5 bases unmatched. Assay: immunoSEQ multiplex PCR; the TCRdb copy retains only in-frame clones and omits some. The table has approximately 2.3 million clones, approximately 95% seen once. The sequencing sample was made of naive CD4+ T cells from PBMCs. Subset reported: CD45RA+ positively selected. The J gene is TRBJ2-7, the V gene TRBV2, with TRBD2 matching 10 bases. The sequence came from a man younger than 35 in good health. Some clones in this sample may be carry-over from other donors' samples. In nucleotides, the CDR3 is TGTGCCAGCAGTGAACAGCGGGAGGGCCTGTACGAGCAGTACTTC. It is translated as CASSEQREGLYEQYF.